The following is a T cell receptor (beta chain) sequence with its context. There is no known antigen for this receptor. Base-call qualities are not available, and no considerably larger clone is one nucleotide away. V is reduced by 2 bases and J by 4 bases, leaving a spacing of 10 bases between them. The CDR3 holds 15 amino acids from the cysteine to the phenylalanine. CDR3 DNA only is kept here, 45 bases in frame from base 1. The data derive from a study of control samples from healthy donors and cancer patients (TCRdb year 2020). The method behind the library was the immunoSEQ multiplex PCR assay. What TCRdb holds here is the immuneACCESS table cut down to in-frame rearrangements. Part of the clones is not present; checked against another copy, under half of the missing clones reflect an unresolved V gene, and the others are unexplained. This sample has over 150,000 clones in its table, and about 94% of those were observed once. Approximately 5.5% of the sample is held by the ten biggest clonotypes.

The specimen sequenced was blood. The TCR sequence derives from a man aged 40-49 years in good health. The chain joins TRBV5-7 to TRBJ1-6, with an unclear D gene assignment. TRBV5-7 is an ORF, with its function uncertain. CDR3 region: CASSFSKFYNSPLHF. At the DNA level, the sequence is TGTGCCAGCAGCTTCTCAAAGTTTTATAATTCACCCCTCCACTTT.